The clone carrying this T cell receptor (beta chain) appeared many times. The germline CDR1 and CDR2 sequences are MNHNY and SVGAGI (reference sequence). Trimming at V came to 3 bases and at J to 5 bases, leaving 18 bases not matched to a gene. This CDR3 spans 18 amino acids. The data are from a study of blood T cells in healthy people across ages. A second roughly 7 to 11 cycle PCR used barcoded and J-beta primers. There were at least 2.5 million CDR3-containing paired-end reads obtained from each sample. MiXCR, run by TCRdb on the 5' RACE reads, gives a single entry per CDR3 protein. The repertoire holds 550,000 to 650,000 distinct CDR3 sequences, with about 30% as singletons. Donors were healthy Caucasian individuals from Russia aged about 6 to 90. Each donor supplied 7.5 to 10 milliliters of peripheral blood.

Input material: blood. The sequence derives from a woman of 80 years or more in good health. The gene calls are TRBV6-6 and TRBJ2-7; TRBD1 matches 8 bases. The CDR3 protein is CASSYPTGAGLSLHEQYF. The CDR3 DNA sequence: TGTGCCAGCAGTTATCCGACAGGGGCGGGATTGTCCCTCCACGAGCAGTACTTC.